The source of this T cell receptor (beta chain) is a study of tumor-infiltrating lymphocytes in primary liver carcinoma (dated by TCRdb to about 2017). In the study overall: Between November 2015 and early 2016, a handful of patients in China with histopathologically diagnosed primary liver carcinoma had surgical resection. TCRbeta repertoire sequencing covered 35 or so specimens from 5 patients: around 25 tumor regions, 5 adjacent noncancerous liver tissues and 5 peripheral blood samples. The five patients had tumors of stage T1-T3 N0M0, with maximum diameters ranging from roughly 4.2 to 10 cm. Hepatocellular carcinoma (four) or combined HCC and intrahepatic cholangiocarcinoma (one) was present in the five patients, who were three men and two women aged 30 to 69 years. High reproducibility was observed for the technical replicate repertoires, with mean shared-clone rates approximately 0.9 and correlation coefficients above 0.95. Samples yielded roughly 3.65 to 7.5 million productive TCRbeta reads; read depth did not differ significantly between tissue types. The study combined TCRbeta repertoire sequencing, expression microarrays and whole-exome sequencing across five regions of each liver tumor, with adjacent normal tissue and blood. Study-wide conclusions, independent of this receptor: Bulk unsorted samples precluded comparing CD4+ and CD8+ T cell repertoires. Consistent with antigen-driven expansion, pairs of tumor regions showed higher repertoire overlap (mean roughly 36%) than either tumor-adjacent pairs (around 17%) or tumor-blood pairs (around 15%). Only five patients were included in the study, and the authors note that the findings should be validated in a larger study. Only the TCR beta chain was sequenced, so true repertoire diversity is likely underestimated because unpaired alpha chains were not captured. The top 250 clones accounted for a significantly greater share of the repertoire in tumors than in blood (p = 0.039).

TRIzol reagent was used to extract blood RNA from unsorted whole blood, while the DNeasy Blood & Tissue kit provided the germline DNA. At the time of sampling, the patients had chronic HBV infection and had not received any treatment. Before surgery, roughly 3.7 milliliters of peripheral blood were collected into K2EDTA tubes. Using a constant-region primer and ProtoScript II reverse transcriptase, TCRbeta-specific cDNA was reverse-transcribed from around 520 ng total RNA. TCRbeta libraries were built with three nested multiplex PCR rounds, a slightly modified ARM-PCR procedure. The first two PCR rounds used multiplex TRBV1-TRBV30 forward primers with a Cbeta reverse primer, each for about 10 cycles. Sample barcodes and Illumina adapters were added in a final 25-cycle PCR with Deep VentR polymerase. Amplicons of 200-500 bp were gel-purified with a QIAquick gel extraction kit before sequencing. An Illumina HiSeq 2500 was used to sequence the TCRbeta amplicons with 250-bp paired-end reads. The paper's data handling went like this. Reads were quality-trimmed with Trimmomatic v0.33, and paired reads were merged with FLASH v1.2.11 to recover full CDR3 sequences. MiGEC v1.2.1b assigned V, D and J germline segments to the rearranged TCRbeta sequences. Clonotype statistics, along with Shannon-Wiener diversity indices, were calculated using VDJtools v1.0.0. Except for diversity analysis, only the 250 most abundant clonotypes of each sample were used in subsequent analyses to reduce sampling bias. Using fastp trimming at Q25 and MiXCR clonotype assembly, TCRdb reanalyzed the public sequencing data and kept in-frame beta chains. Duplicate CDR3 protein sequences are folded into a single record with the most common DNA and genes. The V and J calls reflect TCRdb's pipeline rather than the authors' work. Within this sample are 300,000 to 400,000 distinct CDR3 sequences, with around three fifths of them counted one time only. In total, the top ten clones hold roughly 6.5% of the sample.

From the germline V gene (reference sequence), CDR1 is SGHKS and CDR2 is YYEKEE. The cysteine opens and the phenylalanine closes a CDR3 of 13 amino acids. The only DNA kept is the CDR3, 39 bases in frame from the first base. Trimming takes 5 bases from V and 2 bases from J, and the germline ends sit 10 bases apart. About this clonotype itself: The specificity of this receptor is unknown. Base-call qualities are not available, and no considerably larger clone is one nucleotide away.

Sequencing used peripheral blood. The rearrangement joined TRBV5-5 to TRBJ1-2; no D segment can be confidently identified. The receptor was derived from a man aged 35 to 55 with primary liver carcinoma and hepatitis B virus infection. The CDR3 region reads CASSEVGNYGYTF. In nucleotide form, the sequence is TGTGCCAGCAGTGAGGTCGGGAACTATGGCTACACCTTC.